The 15 T cell receptor beta chains below all came from one sample that was sequenced in a study of T cell responses to AZD1222 COVID-19 vaccine. Some clones are missing from TCRdb's copy, which holds only in-frame ones; the method was immunoSEQ multiplex PCR. The sample has tens of thousands of clones, 87% seen once. Sample: peripheral blood, taken on day 0 of AZD1222 vaccination. The receptors come from an adult in good health.

V and J are TRBV4-3 and TRBJ2-7; the D gene is possibly TRBD2 (6 bases). CDR3 length equals 14 residues. Trimming removed 1 base from V and 1 base from J, with 8 bases in between. Germline CDR1 reads LGHNA; CDR2 reads YSLEER. In DNA, the CDR3 is TGCGCCAGCAGCCAAGCGGCGGGGTCCTACGAGCAGTACTTC. Protein product: CASSQAAGSYEQYF.

This clone has a handful of counts. The chain carries TRBV6-5 and TRBJ1-5; 9 nucleotides match TRBD1. The germline V gene encodes CDR1 MNHEY and CDR2 SVGAGI. This CDR3 has 14 residues. V shed 5 bases and J 3 bases; nucleotides not matched to a gene: 2. CDR3 amino acids: CASSRDRVNQPQHF. Written as DNA, the CDR3 is TGTGCCAGCAGTAGGGACAGGGTCAATCAGCCCCAGCATTTT.

The rearrangement joins TRBV7-9 to TRBJ2-3, with D uncertain. With 1 base removed from V and 0 bases from J, the gap between germline ends came to 14 bases. Germline-derived CDR1 and CDR2 are SEHNR and FQNEAQ (reference sequence). CDR3 length: 17 amino acids. CDR3 sequence: CASSLVSGPASTDTQYF. DNA for the CDR3: TGTGCCAGCAGCTTAGTATCCGGGCCAGCAAGCACAGATACGCAGTATTTT.

The rearrangement joins TRBV7-6 to TRBJ2-1; 11 bases align to TRBD2. The germline CDR1 and CDR2 sequences are SGHVS and FNYEAQ. The CDR3 totals 15 residues. V lost 5 bases and J lost 7; bases outside the gene matches: 7. The CDR3 sequence: CASSAGLAASNEQFF. CDR3 coding DNA: TGTGCCAGCAGCGCGGGACTAGCGGCTTCTAATGAGCAGTTCTTC.

This sequence joins TRBV19 and TRBJ1-2; 7 positions agree with TRBD1. Trimming cost V 4 bases and J 6 bases; bases outside gene matches: 14. The CDR3 is 16 amino acids. Germline CDR1 and CDR2: LNHDA and SQIVND (reference sequence). CDR3 nucleotide sequence: TGTGCCAGTAGTACAGTCTCCGGGACAGCCTCCCATGGCTACACCTTC. This sequence encodes CASSTVSGTASHGYTF.

J is TRBJ1-1 and V is TRBV10-3; D unresolved. Trimming cost V 3 bases and J 3 bases, with 5 bases left between them. The CDR3 contains 12 residues. Germline V CDR1 and CDR2: ENHRY, SYGVKD. The CDR3, as DNA: TGTGCCATCAGTGAACGTGACACTGAAGCTTTCTTT. Its protein product is CAISERDTEAFF.

The V gene is TRBV11-3, the J gene TRBJ2-1; no clear D gene. V was shortened by 1 base and J by 7 bases, with 2 bases between the two germline ends. The CDR3 covers 11 residues. The germline V gene has CDR1 SGHNT and CDR2 YENEEA. The CDR3 region has the DNA TGTGCCAGCAGCTTAGGAAATGAGCAGTTCTTC. Protein: CASSLGNEQFF.

The gene calls are TRBV5-1 and TRBJ2-2; D is possibly TRBD2 (5 bases). The CDR3 covers 16 residues. CDR1 is SGHRS and CDR2 is YFSETQ in the germline V gene. V was pared by 0 bases and J by 1 base, with 10 bases between. The CDR3 sequence is CASSLGVAGNTGELFF. The CDR3 nucleotides read TGCGCCAGCAGCTTGGGGGTTGCGGGGAACACCGGGGAGCTGTTTTTT.

The CDR3 is CASSAGPPKESNTGELFF. The CDR3 coding sequence is TGTGCCAGCAGTGCGGGGCCACCGAAGGAATCGAACACCGGGGAGCTGTTTTTT. The chain uses TRBV2 and TRBJ2-2; tentatively, D is TRBD1 or TRBD2 (5 bases each). The CDR3 runs 18 residues. Trimming cost V 4 bases and J 0 bases, with 18 bases left between them. Germline V lookup: CDR1 SNHLY, CDR2 FYNNEI.

The genes are TRBV2 and TRBJ1-5, with TRBD1 identical over 8 bases. The CDR3 length is 13 residues. The V gene end was trimmed by 6 bases and the J gene end by 7 bases; junction bases not matched to a gene: 5. The germline gives CDR1 SNHLY, CDR2 FYNNEI. The CDR3 DNA sequence: TGTGCCAGCAGCGGACAGGGCGAACAGCCCCAGCATTTT. Residues: CASSGQGEQPQHF. The full variable domain, completed using reference TRBV2 and TRBJ1-5, is EPEVTQTPSHQVTQMGQEVILRCVPISNHLYFYWYRQILGQKVEFLVSFYNNEISEKSEIFDDQFSVERPDGSNFTLKIRSTKLEDSAMYFCASSGQGEQPQHFGDGTRLSIL.

The chain is built from TRBV3-1 (or the pseudogene TRBV3-2) and TRBJ1-4; D not certain. Looked up from germline, CDR1 is LGHDT and CDR2 is YNNKEL (reference sequence). The CDR3 consists of 11 residues. V was cut by 3 bases and J by 7 bases, with 3 bases left in between. The CDR3 bases are TGTGCCAGCAGCCAGCTTGAAAAACTGTTTTTT. This translates into CASSQLEKLFF.

The V and J genes are TRBV30 and TRBJ2-7; 9 positions match TRBD2. V gave up 5 bases and J gave up 2 bases; unmatched junction bases: 19. The CDR3 loop spans 18 amino acids. Germline V gene sequence: CDR1 GTSNPN, CDR2 SVGIG (reference sequence). DNA for the CDR3: TGTGCCTGGCTTCCGGGACTCCTGAGTAGCGGGAGTCCCTACGAGCAGTACTTC. This gives the protein CAWLPGLLSSGSPYEQYF.

This clone was detected only a few times. The junction departs from germline at one end; a sequencing error may be responsible. The chain is built from TRBV19 and TRBJ1-4, with a tentative D call TRBD1 (6 bases). The CDR3 runs to 11 residues. Germline V gene lookup returns CDR1 LNHDA and CDR2 SQIVND (reference sequence). The CDR3 spells CASSTPGHLRF. As DNA, the CDR3 is TGTGCCAGTAGTACCCCGGGACACCTGAGATTT.

CDR3 DNA sequence: TGTGCCAGCAGTGAAATAAAGCTAGCGGGAGGGGGTGAGCAGTTCTTC. Its translation: CASSEIKLAGGGEQFF. This sequence joins TRBV6-1 and TRBJ2-1; 12 bases are a match to TRBD2. From germline, CDR1 is MNHNS and CDR2 SASEGT. The trim removed 2 bases at V and 9 bases at J, leaving 8 bases unmatched. CDR3 length equals 16 residues.

CDR3 coding DNA: TGCAGTGCTAGTCAGCCAGGGGAGGATGGCTACACCTTC. Protein sequence: CSASQPGEDGYTF. V is TRBV20-1 and J is TRBJ1-2; possible D gene TRBD1, 6 bases. This CDR3 spans 13 amino acids. V lost 3 bases to trimming and J lost 6 bases, with 14 bases between them. The germline V gene encodes CDR1 DFQATT and CDR2 SNEGSKA (reference sequence).